This T cell receptor (beta chain) originates from a study of T cells in Graves' hyperthyroidism and ophthalmopathy (dated by TCRdb to the late 2010s). About the investigation overall: Peripheral blood samples were taken at the time of initial diagnosis, prior to any treatment. TCR V-J signatures able to tell the groups apart were searched for in a discovery cohort of 100 patients, of whom more than 40 had Graves' ophthalmopathy and about 55 had stable Graves' hyperthyroidism. The 100 discovery patients were randomly split 7:3 into training and test sets. The paper reports TCR Vbeta CDR3 sequencing of roughly 140 peripheral blood samples: 40 to 45 ophthalmopathy, under 80 hyperthyroidism and 17 progressor patients. After sampling, hyperthyroidism patients received methimazole starting at 30 mg daily, and ophthalmopathy patients received high-dose intravenous methylprednisolone. In addition, the study compared T-cell repertoires in thyroid tissue and in blood from six Graves' hyperthyroidism patients. Prospective prediction of ophthalmopathy was tested in an independent validation cohort consisting of 18 hyperthyroidism patients and around 17 patients who later progressed to ophthalmopathy. The full study reports these points: No statistical method was used to fix the sample size in advance, and group allocation was not hidden from the investigators. In validation, progression to ophthalmopathy was predicted by the model with around 71% sensitivity and 72% to 85% specificity, a median of roughly six months before onset. Blood samples also contained most of the expanded thyroid clonotypes (frequency above 0.001), which suggests that blood repertoires may reflect thyroid immune responses. A 13 V-J signature model separated ophthalmopathy from stable hyperthyroidism, with around 88% sensitivity and 81% to 82% specificity in cross-validation and 80%/75% in testing.

The table lists this clonotype with many counts. The antigen it binds to is not known. Within one base of it there is no much larger clone, and no base qualities were kept. Graves' hyperthyroidism was defined as stable when no progression to ophthalmopathy occurred over 18 months of follow-up. Hyperthyroidism patients were newly diagnosed, with disease duration under 2 months, and aged 18 to 65 years. The study excluded patients with uncontrolled infections, other autoimmune diseases, pregnancy or lactation. Diagnoses were established on the basis of clinical symptoms, serum thyroxine and TRAb, thyroid ultrasound, and orbital computed tomography. PBMCs were separated from roughly 10 ml of fresh peripheral blood using Ficoll-Paque density gradient centrifugation. Total RNA was extracted with Trizol reagent, and quality was checked on an Agilent 2100 Bioanalyzer. V drops 0 bases and J drops 6 bases, leaving 14 bases in between. CDR3 length: 15 amino acids, cysteine to phenylalanine. The only DNA kept is the CDR3, 45 bases in frame from the first base. CDR1 and CDR2 are drawn from the germline V gene: MNHEY, SVGAGI.

The TCR beta CDR3 regions were amplified from the RNA transcripts. For the first round of RT-PCR on the TCR CDR3, the HTBI primer set was used together with the Qiagen OneStep RT-PCR kit. The libraries were constructed in a second round of multiplex PCR and then size-selected and purified. The libraries were sequenced on an Illumina HiSeq2000 using paired-end 100 bp reads. The authors processed their data as follows. SOAPnuke was used to process the raw data, removing reads that contained adapters or uncalled bases, had a mean Phred below 15, or lacked an exact match to the constant primer or identifier. High-quality paired reads were merged with COPE v1.2.5, and unique nucleotide sequences were defined as clonotypes. Clonotypes were aligned to IMGT TRBV, TRBD and TRBJ reference segments using MiTCR v1.1. Only V-J combinations with frequency above 0.0001, covering about 99% of repertoires, were analysed. A TCS score was defined as the ratio between F50 (clonal expansion) and ExV (chaos), using BLOSUM62-based TCRdist between CDR3 peptides within each V-J. Welch's t-statistics and random forest reduced 500 to 550 V-J features to around 14, which were used in a naive Bayes classifier (R e1071). The raw public data were reprocessed by TCRdb itself: fastp quality trimming at Q25, MiXCR clonotype calling, in-frame beta chains only. Merged by CDR3 protein, the rows form single entries marked with the most common genes and DNA. It is TCRdb's table, rather than the study itself, that gives the V and J calls and clone size. Across this sample there are about 420,000 distinct CDR3 sequences, with 12% to 15% seen only once. Clones ranked in the top ten supply around 5.3% of the sample.

The chain joins TRBV6-5 to TRBJ1-2; perhaps TRBD1 is the D gene, with 6 bases matching. The material sequenced was blood. The clonotype comes from a woman aged 18-29 years with Graves' hyperthyroidism. The CDR3 amino acid sequence is: CASSYSRQASNGYTF. The sequence in DNA is TGTGCCAGCAGTTACTCACGACAGGCTTCGAATGGCTACACCTTC.